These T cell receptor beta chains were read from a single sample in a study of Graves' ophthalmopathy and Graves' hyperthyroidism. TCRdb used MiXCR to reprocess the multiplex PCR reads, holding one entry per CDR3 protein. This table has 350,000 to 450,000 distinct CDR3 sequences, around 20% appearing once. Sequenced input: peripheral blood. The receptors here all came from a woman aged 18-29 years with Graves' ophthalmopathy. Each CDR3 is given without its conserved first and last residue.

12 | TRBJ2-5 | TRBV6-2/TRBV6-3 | ASSYSRGPETQY
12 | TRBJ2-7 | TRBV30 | AWTSPSRGHEQY
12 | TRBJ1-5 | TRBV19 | ASSIQGAGQPQH
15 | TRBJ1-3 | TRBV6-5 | ASSYDVQGAVGNTIY
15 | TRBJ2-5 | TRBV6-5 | ASSWGLGGDGQETQY
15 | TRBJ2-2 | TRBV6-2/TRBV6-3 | ASSYYHGTGATGELF
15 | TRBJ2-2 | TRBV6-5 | ASSCPTWRGCTGELF
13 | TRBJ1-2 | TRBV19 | ASSSLWGQEYGYT
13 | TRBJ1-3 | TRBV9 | ASGQGAFSGNTIY
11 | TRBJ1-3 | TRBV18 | ASSLSAANTIY
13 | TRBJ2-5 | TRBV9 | ASSVGGTGTETQY
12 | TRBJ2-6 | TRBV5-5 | ASGTNSGANVLT
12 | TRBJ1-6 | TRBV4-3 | ASSPNTGIRPLH
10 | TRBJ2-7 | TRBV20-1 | SARTGTYEQY
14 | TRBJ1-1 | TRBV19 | ASYTRGQGVNTEAF
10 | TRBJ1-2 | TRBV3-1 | ASSQRTGRPT
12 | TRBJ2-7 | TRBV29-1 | SVEVDRGPYEQY
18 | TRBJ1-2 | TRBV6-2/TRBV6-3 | ASSPIPGQGKSGGNYGYT
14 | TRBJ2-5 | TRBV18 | ASSPLAGGSRETQY
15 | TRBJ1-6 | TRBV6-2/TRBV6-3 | ASRSTRDRGLNSPLH
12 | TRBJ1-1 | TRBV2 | ASWGRGMNTEAF
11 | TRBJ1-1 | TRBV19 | ASSPLGYTEAF
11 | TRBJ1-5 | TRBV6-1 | ASSPSAHQPQH
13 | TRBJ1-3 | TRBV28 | GAGGSTSSGNTIY
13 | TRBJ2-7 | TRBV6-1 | ASTPPGLAGVEQY
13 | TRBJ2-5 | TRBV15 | ATSRGSGEKETQY
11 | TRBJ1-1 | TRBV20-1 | SASPFPNTEAF
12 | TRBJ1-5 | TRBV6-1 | ASSRTGGRQPQH
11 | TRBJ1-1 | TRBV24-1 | ATSVGGGAEAF
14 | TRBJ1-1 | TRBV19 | ASSILGGLQSTEAF
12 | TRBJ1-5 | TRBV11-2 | ASSRGPNNQPQH
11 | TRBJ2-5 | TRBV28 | ASSLGDRGTQY
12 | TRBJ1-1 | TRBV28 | ASSLLSPNTEAF
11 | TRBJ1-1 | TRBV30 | AWSRTMNTEAF
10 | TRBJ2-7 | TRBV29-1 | SVVGGTYEQY
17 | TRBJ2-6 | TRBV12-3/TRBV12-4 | ASSFPTGPFDSGANVLT
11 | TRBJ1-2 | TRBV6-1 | ATSRGPNYGYT
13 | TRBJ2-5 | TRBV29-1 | SVNHPGSGQETQY
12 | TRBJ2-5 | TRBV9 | ASSPGTTQETQY
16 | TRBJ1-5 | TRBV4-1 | ASSPLWVGGRSNQPQH
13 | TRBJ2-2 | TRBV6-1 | ASRPGLTNTGELF
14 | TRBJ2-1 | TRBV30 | AWTRGTSGFYNEQF
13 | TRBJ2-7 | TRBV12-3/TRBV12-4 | ASNSPGRDHYEQY
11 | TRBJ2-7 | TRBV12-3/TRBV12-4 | ATTGQGLHEQY
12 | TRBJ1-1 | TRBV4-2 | ASSQQLSNTEAF
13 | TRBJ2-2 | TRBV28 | ASTRDALNTGELF
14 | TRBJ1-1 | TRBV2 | ASSYDRGLRNTEAF
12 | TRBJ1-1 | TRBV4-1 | ASSHPQMNTEAF
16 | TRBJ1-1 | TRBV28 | ASSLRPSRQGGHTEAF
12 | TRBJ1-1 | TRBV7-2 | ASNIPGFGTEAF
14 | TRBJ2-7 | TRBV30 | AWSDGPGQGRYEQY
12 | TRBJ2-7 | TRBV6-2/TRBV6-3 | ASSSLVDSYEQY
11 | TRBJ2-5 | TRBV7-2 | ASSPNRGETQY
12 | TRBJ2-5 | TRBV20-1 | SARKQGALETQY
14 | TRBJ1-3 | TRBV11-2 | VSSLGGASSGNTIY
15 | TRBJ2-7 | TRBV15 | ATSRISPSGSSYEQY
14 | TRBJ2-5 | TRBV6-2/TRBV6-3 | ASSYREIVAQETQY